This T cell receptor (beta chain) is drawn from a study of identical twins. V lost 0 bases to trimming and J lost 12 bases; unmatched junction nucleotides: 9. Germline CDR1 is SNHLY and CDR2 is FYNNEI. The CDR3 extends over 14 amino acids. This clonotype was observed a few times. As yet, its antigen is unknown. TCRdb called the 5' RACE reads again in MiXCR, with one record for every CDR3 protein. Of about 500,000 distinct CDR3 sequences in the sample, approximately 15% were seen once. Study results and limitations: Models underpredicted monozygotic twin sharing of out-of-frame TCR alpha. The conclusions drew on cross-sectional statistical analysis instead of tracking the same donors. Analyses of zero insertions could, in part, be confounded by invariant MAIT and iNKT cells.

The data also belong to a second study, concerning yellow fever vaccine responses in identical twins. That work adds: Twins' vaccine T cell response reportedly gave the appearance of partial convergence and partial personalization.

This clonotype was sampled from a woman aged 18-30 years in good health. This chain connects TRBV2 to TRBJ2-7; 9 bases are shared with TRBD1. Sequenced sample: CD4+ T cells sorted from blood. The CDR3, as DNA: TGTGCCAGCAGTGAAGCGATTCCCGGGACAGGGATGTACTTC. Encoded protein: CASSEAIPGTGMYF.